What follows describes a single TCR beta chain. Its antigen is as yet unknown. A junction end diverges from the germline sequence, so it may reflect a read error. The CDR3 has 13 amino acids. CDR1 and CDR2 (germline): SGHRS, YFSETQ. The record originates from a study of cytomegalovirus exposure and HLA in healthy donors. General observations from the study: In a later analysis, HLA-associated TCR beta chains were more clonally expanded than equally common others.

Though nominally healthy at sampling, donors likely had unrecorded immune exposures. The PCR ran on 60 Vbeta and 13 Jbeta primers. Libraries were prepared by immunoSEQ multiplex PCR; TCRdb keeps only in-frame clonotypes and omits some of them. The data contain tens of thousands of clones, just over 70% of them singletons. This rearrangement joins TRBV5-1 to TRBJ2-5; 11 nucleotides align to TRBD1. The origin of this receptor is a man aged 55 to 70 in good health and CMV-seronegative. Sequenced: PBMCs. CDR3 coding DNA: TGCGCCAGCAGGTTTGGGGACAGGGGGTCCTTGGACTTC. Translation gives CASRFGDRGSLDF.